The 12 T cell receptor beta chains in this list originate from one sample, sequenced in a study of tumor-infiltrating lymphocytes in primary liver carcinoma. Starting from around 0.45 ug of total RNA, TCR beta cDNA was produced with a primer in the constant region. Libraries of TCR beta came from three nested multiplex PCR rounds with slightly modified ARM-PCR. Both of the initial two PCR rounds ran for about 11 cycles and employed TRBV1-TRBV30 forward primers alongside a C-beta reverse primer. Each CDR3 protein is one row after TCRdb ran MiXCR on the multiplex PCR reads. Of tens of thousands of distinct CDR3 sequences in the sample, roughly 75% were seen once. Starting material for RNA and DNA co-extraction consisted of about 20-30 mg of unsorted bulk tissue. Sample: tumor-adjacent normal liver tissue. Source of these receptors: a young woman with primary liver carcinoma and hepatitis B virus infection.

The rearrangement links TRBV11-2 to TRBJ2-1, with unresolved D. Germline V gene sequence: CDR1 SGHAT, CDR2 FQNNGV. V lost 3 bases and J lost 6, with 15 bases in between. The CDR3 sequence is 15 residues long. CDR3 coding DNA: TGTGCCAGCAGCTTGTTGGAGCGAGCTAGCAATGAGCAGTTCTTC. This encodes CASSLLERASNEQFF. Combining the CDR3 with reference TRBV11-2 and TRBJ2-1 gives the whole variable domain EAGVAQSPRYKIIEKRQSVAFWCNPISGHATLYWYQQILGQGPKLLIQFQNNGVVDDSQLPKDRFSAERLKGVDSTLKIQPAKLEDSAVYLCASSLLERASNEQFFGPGTRLTVL.

The V gene is TRBV4-2, the J gene TRBJ2-7, with D unresolved. Germline V gene sequence: CDR1 LGHNA, CDR2 YNFKEQ. This CDR3 spans 15 amino acids. Trimming shortened V by 6 bases and J by 0 bases, and 15 bases separated the two germline ends. DNA for the CDR3: TGTGCCAGCAGTAGTAGACTTGCGGACTCCTACGAGCAGTACTTC. Translating it yields CASSSRLADSYEQYF.

A remark on this clonotype: A read error is possible here, since a much larger clone lies one base away. This rearrangement joins TRBV12-3 or TRBV12-4 to TRBJ2-7; weak D call: TRBD1 (5 bases). This CDR3 has 15 amino acids. DNA for the CDR3: TGTGCCAACAGTTTAGGGGCAGGGTACACCTACGAGCAGTACTTC. Translating gives CANSLGAGYTYEQYF.

This clonotype is large within its sample. The V and J genes are TRBV11-3 and TRBJ2-5, with D unresolved. The V end was cut by 8 bases, the J end by 0 bases, with 10 bases between. The CDR3 has 13 amino acids. The germline V gene has CDR1 SGHNT and CDR2 YENEEA. This CDR3 reads CASQGRDQETQYF. The CDR3 nucleotides read TGTGCCAGCCAAGGACGGGACCAAGAGACCCAGTACTTC.

To note about this clonotype: The junction and the germline gene differ at one end; a read error may be behind it. The V call is TRBV5-6, the J call TRBJ1-2; no clear D. This CDR3 contains 14 residues. Per the germline V gene, CDR1 is SGHDT and CDR2 is YYEEEE. CDR3 sequence: CASSLNSVNYVYTF. Here the CDR3 DNA reads TGTGCCAGCAGCTTAAACTCAGTGAACTATGTCTACACCTTC.

Remarks on this clonotype: Without the conserved terminal phenylalanine or tryptophan, this CDR3 likely stems from a read error. The chain uses TRBV12-3 or TRBV12-4 and TRBJ2-1, with D perhaps matching TRBD2 (6 bases). V was cut by 7 bases and J by 3 bases, with 13 bases left in between. This CDR3 is 14 amino acids long. In DNA form, the CDR3 reads TGTGCCAGCACCCCGGGACTTAACTACAATGAGCAGTTCTTA. It yields the protein CASTPGLNYNEQFL.

Worth noting for this clonotype: A read error may produce the germline difference seen at one junction end. The chain combines TRBV6-6 with TRBJ1-5; unclear D gene. Germline CDR1 MNHNY, CDR2 SVGAGI (reference sequence). CDR3 length: 17 residues. CDR3 sequence (DNA): TGTGCCGGCAGTCCCCGAGGATTGGATAGACTCAATCAGCCCCAGCATTTT. It codes for CAGSPRGLDRLNQPQHF.

As regards this clonotype: At one boundary the junction diverges from the germline segment, which might be a read error. The rearrangement links TRBV11-2 to TRBJ2-1; no clear D. CDR3 length: 13 amino acids. The germline V gene encodes CDR1 SGHAT and CDR2 FQNNGV. Here the CDR3 reads CACSLDSYNEQFF. DNA for the CDR3: TGTGCCTGCAGCTTAGACTCCTACAATGAGCAGTTTTTC.

Comment on this clonotype: An end of the junction does not agree with germline; a read error may underlie this. This chain links TRBV30 with TRBJ2-5; the D gene is possibly TRBD2 (6 bases). Germline CDR1 is GTSNPN and CDR2 is SVGIG (reference sequence). The CDR3 covers 15 residues. In DNA, the CDR3 is TGTGCTTGGAGCCCCGTGGGGACCGGTACGGGGGCCCAGTACTTC. It specifies CAWSPVGTGTGAQYF. The full variable domain, with the rest looked up from reference TRBV30 and TRBJ2-5, is SQTIHQWPATLVQPVGSPLSLECTVEGTSNPNLYWYRQAAGRGLQLLFYSVGIGQISSEVPQNLSASRPQDRQFILSSKKLLLSDSGFYLCAWSPVGTGTGAQYFGPGTRLLVL.

Concerning this clonotype: At one end the junction does not follow the germline gene, possibly because of a read error. This chain connects TRBV6-5 to TRBJ1-2, with TRBD1 matching over 8 bases. Germline assignment: CDR1 MNHEY and CDR2 SVGAGI. The CDR3 contains 14 residues. CDR3 bases: TGTACCGGCAGTTATAACGGACAGGGCAGCGGCTATACCTTC. This translates into CTGSYNGQGSGYTF.

To note about this clonotype: A junction boundary mismatches the germline segment, possibly from a read error. The CDR3 protein is CTSSLDPLYNEQFF. In nucleotides, the CDR3 is TGTACCAGCAGTTTAGATCCCTTATACAATGAGCAGTTCTTC. V usage is TRBV12-3 or TRBV12-4 and J usage is TRBJ2-1; D uncertain. The CDR3 sequence is 14 residues long.

As for this clonotype: The conserved phenylalanine or tryptophan is not found at the CDR3 terminus, so this likely reflects a read error. The chain links TRBV6-5 to TRBJ1-1; D ambiguous. The CDR3 length is 14 residues. Trimming cost V 4 bases and J 4 bases, with 13 bases left between them. Per germline, CDR1 MNHEY and CDR2 SVGAGI. The CDR3 reads CASSSAKGGTEAFL. The CDR3 DNA is TGTGCCAGCAGTTCCGCGAAAGGAGGCACTGAAGCTTTCCTT.